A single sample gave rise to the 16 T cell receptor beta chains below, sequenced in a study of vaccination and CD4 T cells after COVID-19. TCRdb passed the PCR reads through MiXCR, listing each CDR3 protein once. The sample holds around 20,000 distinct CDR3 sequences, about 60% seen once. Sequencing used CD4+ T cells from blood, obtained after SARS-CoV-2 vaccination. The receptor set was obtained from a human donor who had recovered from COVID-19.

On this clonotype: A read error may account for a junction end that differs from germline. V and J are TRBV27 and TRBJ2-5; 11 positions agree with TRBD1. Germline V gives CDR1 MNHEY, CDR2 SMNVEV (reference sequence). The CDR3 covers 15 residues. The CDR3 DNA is TGTGCCAGCAGTTTTTTGGGACAGGGGGGAGAGGCCCAGTACTTC. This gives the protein CASSFLGQGGEAQYF.

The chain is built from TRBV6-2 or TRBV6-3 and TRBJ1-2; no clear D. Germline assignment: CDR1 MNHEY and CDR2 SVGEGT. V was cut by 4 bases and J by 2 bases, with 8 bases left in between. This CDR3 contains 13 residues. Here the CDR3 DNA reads TGTGCCAGCAGTTTTGGAGGAAACTATGGCTACACCTTC. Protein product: CASSFGGNYGYTF.

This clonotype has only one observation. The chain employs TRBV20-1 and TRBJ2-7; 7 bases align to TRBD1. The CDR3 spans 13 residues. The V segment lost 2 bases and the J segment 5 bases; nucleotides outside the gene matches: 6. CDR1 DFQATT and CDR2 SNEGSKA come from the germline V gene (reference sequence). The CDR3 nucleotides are TGCAGTGCTAGACCTCTGACAGGGAACGAGCAGTACTTC. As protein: CSARPLTGNEQYF.

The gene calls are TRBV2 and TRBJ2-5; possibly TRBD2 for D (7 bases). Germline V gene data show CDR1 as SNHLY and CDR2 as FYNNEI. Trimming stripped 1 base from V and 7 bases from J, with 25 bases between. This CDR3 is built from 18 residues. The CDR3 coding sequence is TGTGCCAGCAGTGAAGAGGGGACTACTCGGGGTTTAGGGGGGACCCAGTACTTC. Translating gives CASSEEGTTRGLGGTQYF.

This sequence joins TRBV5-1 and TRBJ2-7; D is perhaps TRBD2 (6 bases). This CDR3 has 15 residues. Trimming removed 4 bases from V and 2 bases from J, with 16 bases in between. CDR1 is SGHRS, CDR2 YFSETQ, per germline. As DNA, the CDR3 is TGCGCCAGCAGCGATTCCGGGGGATTTCCCTACGAGCAGTACTTC. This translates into CASSDSGGFPYEQYF.

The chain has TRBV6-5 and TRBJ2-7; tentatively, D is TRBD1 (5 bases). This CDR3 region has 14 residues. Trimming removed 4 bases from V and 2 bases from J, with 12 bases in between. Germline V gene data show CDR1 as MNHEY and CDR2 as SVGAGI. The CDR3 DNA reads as TGTGCCAGCAGTTCCCCGGACAAAGCCTACGAGCAGTACTTC. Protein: CASSSPDKAYEQYF.

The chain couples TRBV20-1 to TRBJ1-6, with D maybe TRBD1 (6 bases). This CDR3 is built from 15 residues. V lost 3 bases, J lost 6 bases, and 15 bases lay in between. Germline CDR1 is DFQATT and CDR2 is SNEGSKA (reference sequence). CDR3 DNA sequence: TGCAGTGCTAGGTCTCTGTTGGGGGCTAATTCACCCCTCCACTTT. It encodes CSARSLLGANSPLHF.

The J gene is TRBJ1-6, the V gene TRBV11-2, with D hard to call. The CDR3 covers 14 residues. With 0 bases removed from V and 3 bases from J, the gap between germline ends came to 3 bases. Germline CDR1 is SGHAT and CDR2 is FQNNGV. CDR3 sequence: CASSLDLYNSPLHF. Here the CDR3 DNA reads TGTGCCAGCAGCTTAGACCTCTATAATTCACCCCTCCACTTT.

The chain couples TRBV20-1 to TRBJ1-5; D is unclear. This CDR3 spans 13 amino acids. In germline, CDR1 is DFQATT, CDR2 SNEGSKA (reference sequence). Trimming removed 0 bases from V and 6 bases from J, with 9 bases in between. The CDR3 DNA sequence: TGCAGTGCTAGAGATGTGGTGGGTCAGCCCCAGCATTTT. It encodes CSARDVVGQPQHF.

The CDR3 region has the DNA TGTGCCAGCAGTGATTCCGGCGGGAGTAGAGACAATGAGCAGTTCTTC. This codes for CASSDSGGSRDNEQFF. The rearrangement uses TRBV2 and TRBJ2-1; 7 bases match TRBD2. V gave up 3 bases and J gave up 5 bases; unmatched junction bases: 10. CDR1 is SNHLY and CDR2 is FYNNEI in the germline V gene. This CDR3 is 16 amino acids long.

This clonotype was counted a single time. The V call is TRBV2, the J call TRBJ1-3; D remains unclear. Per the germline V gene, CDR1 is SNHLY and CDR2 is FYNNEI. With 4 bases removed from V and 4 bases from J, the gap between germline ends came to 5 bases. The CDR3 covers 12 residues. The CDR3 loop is CASSGPGNTIYF. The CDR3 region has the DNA TGTGCCAGCAGTGGTCCCGGAAACACCATATATTTT.

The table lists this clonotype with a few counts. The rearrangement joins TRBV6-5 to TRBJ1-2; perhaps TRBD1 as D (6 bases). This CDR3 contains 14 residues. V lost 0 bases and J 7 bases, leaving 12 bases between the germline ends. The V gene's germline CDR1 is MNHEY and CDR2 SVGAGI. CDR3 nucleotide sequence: TGTGCCAGCAGTTACTCGAATAGGGGGATTGGCTACACCTTC. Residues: CASSYSNRGIGYTF.

CDR3 in DNA: TGTGCCACCTTGTGGGGGCAGCCTAACTCCTACGAGCAGTACTTC. This codes for CATLWGQPNSYEQYF. The chain carries TRBV27 and TRBJ2-7, with D maybe TRBD1 (6 bases). Germline CDR1 and CDR2: MNHEY and SMNVEV (reference sequence). This CDR3 has 15 residues. V dropped 10 bases and J dropped 0 bases, with 19 bases sitting between them.

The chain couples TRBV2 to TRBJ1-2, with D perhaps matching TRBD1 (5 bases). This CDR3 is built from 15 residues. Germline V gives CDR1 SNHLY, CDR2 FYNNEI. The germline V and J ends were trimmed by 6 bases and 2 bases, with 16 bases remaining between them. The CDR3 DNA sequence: TGTGCCAGCAGCAGTTCGGGGAACAGGAACTATGGCTACACCTTC. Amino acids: CASSSSGNRNYGYTF.

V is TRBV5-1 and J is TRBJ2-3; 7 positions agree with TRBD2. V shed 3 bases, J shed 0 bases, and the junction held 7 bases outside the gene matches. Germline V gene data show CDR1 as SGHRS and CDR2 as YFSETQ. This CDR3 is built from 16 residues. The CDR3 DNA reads TGCGCCAGCAGCTCACCTAGCGGAGCTAGCACAGATACGCAGTATTTT. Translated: CASSSPSGASTDTQYF.

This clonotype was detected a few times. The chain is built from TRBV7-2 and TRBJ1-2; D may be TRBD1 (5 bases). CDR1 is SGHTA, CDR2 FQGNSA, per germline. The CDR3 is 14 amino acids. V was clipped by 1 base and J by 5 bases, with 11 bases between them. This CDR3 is CASSLDAGPYGYTF. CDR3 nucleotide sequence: TGTGCCAGCAGCTTAGATGCGGGGCCTTATGGCTACACCTTC. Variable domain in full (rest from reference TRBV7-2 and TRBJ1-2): GAGVSQSPSNKVTEKGKDVELRCDPISGHTALYWYRQSLGQGLEFLIYFQGNSAPDKSGLPSDRFSAERTGGSVSTLTIQRTQQEDSAVYLCASSLDAGPYGYTFGSGTRLTVV.